This T cell receptor (beta chain) was sequenced in a study of identical twins. The study, taken as a whole, reports: In zero-insertion analyses, partial confounding could arise from invariant MAIT and iNKT cells.

Looked up from germline, CDR1 is MDHEN and CDR2 is SYDVKM. The CDR3 contains 14 residues. The V gene lost 6 bases and the J gene lost 2 bases, with 13 bases spanning the gap. Regarding this clonotype: The antigen is undetermined.

cDNA carried unique molecular identifiers, and a universal primer site was added by template switching. TCRdb re-derived calls from the 5' RACE reads in MiXCR, one entry per CDR3 protein. The sample has fewer than 500,000 distinct CDR3 sequences, 13% to 15% seen once. These records were also assigned to another study, of yellow fever vaccine responses in identical twins. According to that study: A vaccine T cell response that seemed partly convergent and partly personalized was reported in twins.

The source material was CD4+ T cells sorted from blood. The V call is TRBV28, the J call TRBJ2-5; either TRBD1 or TRBD2 may fit D (5 bases each). This receptor was taken from a woman aged 18-29 years in good health. The CDR3 region has the DNA TGTGCCAGCAGCATTTATGGGGGTCAAGAGACCCAGTACTTC. It is translated as CASSIYGGQETQYF.